These 10 T cell receptor beta chains were sequenced from one sample in a study of identifying expanded T cells in peripheral blood. This table comes from immunoSEQ multiplex PCR, and its TCRdb copy is limited to in-frame clones, with some not included. This sample has about 100,000 clones, with roughly 88% found just once. The specimen sequenced was blood. These TCRs come from a person aged 18 to 69 in good health.

The J gene is TRBJ2-6, the V gene TRBV2; 11 bases align to TRBD1. The V and J ends lost 6 bases and 0 bases, in that order; junction bases with no gene match: 4. The CDR3 covers 17 residues. Germline assignment: CDR1 SNHLY and CDR2 FYNNEI. For the CDR3, the DNA is TGTGCCAGCAGGGGGACAGGGGGGATCTCTGGGGCCAACGTCCTGACTTTC. This gives the protein CASRGTGGISGANVLTF.

The V and J genes are TRBV11-1 and TRBJ1-1; possibly TRBD1 for D (6 bases). Deletions cut 5 bases from V and 0 bases from J, with 22 bases between. The CDR3 length is 18 residues. Germline-derived CDR1 and CDR2 are SGHAT and FQDESV (reference sequence). The CDR3: CASSRMIGGEGMNTEAFF. CDR3 in DNA: TGTGCCAGCAGCCGAATGATTGGGGGCGAGGGGATGAACACTGAAGCTTTCTTT.

The genes are TRBV30 and TRBJ1-2, with TRBD1 as a possible D gene (6 bases). CDR1 is GTSNPN, CDR2 SVGIG, per germline (reference sequence). Trimming took off 3 bases at V and 5 bases at J, with 22 bases between the two ends. The CDR3 length is 16 residues. CDR3 nucleotides: TGTGCCTGGAGAGTTAATCGGGGGACAAAACTATATGGCTACACCTTC. Translating it yields CAWRVNRGTKLYGYTF. The full variable domain, rest sourced from reference TRBV30 and TRBJ1-2, is SQTIHQWPATLVQPVGSPLSLECTVEGTSNPNLYWYRQAAGRGLQLLFYSVGIGQISSEVPQNLSASRPQDRQFILSSKKLLLSDSGFYLCAWRVNRGTKLYGYTFGSGTRLTVV.

Only a few counts were recorded for this clone. This chain connects TRBV7-9 to TRBJ2-5, with D tentatively TRBD1 (6 bases). Per germline, CDR1 SEHNR and CDR2 FQNEAQ (reference sequence). The CDR3 loop spans 13 amino acids. Trimming pared 6 bases from V and 5 bases from J, leaving 13 bases between. The CDR3 DNA follows: TGTGCCAGCAGTAAGGGGGATAGGGAGACCCAGTACTTC. Protein product: CASSKGDRETQYF.

V is TRBV19 and J is TRBJ1-4, with unresolved D. The V gene's germline CDR1 is LNHDA and CDR2 SQIVND (reference sequence). This CDR3 spans 13 amino acids. V dropped 7 bases and J dropped 0 bases, with 6 bases sitting between them. Here the CDR3 reads CASKQTTNEKLFF. In DNA form, the CDR3 reads TGTGCCAGTAAACAGACAACTAATGAAAAACTGTTTTTT.

This sequence joins TRBV29-1 and TRBJ2-7; 9 nucleotides align to TRBD1. This CDR3 comprises 14 residues. Per the germline V gene, CDR1 is SQVTM and CDR2 is ANQGSEA. V gave up 0 bases and J gave up 6 bases; unmatched junction bases: 6. CDR3 DNA: TGCAGCGTTGAAGATAGGACAGGGGCGGGCGAGCAGTACTTC. This translates into CSVEDRTGAGEQYF.

This clone appeared a single time. The chain combines TRBV29-1 with TRBJ2-7; tentatively, D is TRBD2 (6 bases). V was pared by 4 bases and J by 5 bases, with 12 bases between. There are 12 residues in the CDR3. Germline V gene lookup returns CDR1 SQVTM and CDR2 ANQGSEA. In DNA form, the CDR3 reads TGCAGCGTTGGAGGAGGGTCCCACGAGCAGTACTTC. Amino acids: CSVGGGSHEQYF.

The chain is built from TRBV6-5 and TRBJ1-2; TRBD1 might be the D (5 bases). The CDR3 is made up of 12 amino acids. Looked up from germline, CDR1 is MNHEY and CDR2 is SVGAGI. V lost 6 bases and J 4 bases, leaving 9 bases between the germline ends. The chain's CDR3 is CASSPGTYGYTF. In DNA, the CDR3 is TGTGCCAGCAGCCCCGGGACCTATGGCTACACCTTC.

CDR3 sequence reads: CASSSSGRFSSYNEQFF. DNA for the CDR3: TGTGCCAGCAGCTCTAGCGGGAGGTTTAGCTCCTACAATGAGCAGTTCTTC. The V call is TRBV5-8, the J call TRBJ2-1; 11 nucleotides agree with TRBD2. There are 17 residues in the CDR3. Germline-derived CDR1 and CDR2 are SGHTS and YDEGEE. The junction had 5 bases not matched to a gene; V was cut back by 3 bases and J by 0 bases. Full variable domain (outside the CDR3, taken from reference TRBV5-8 and TRBJ2-1): EAGVTQSPTHLIKTRGQQATLRCSPISGHTSVYWYQQALGLGLQFLLWYDEGEERNRGNFPPRFSGRQFPNYSSELNVNALELEDSALYLCASSSSGRFSSYNEQFFGPGTRLTVL.

This clone came up once. This chain connects TRBV2 to TRBJ1-6; 11 bases are a match to TRBD1. Looked up from germline, CDR1 is SNHLY and CDR2 is FYNNEI. The CDR3 sequence is 15 residues long. After removal of 5 bases from V and 12 bases from J, the junction contained 9 bases not matched to a gene. The CDR3 nucleotides are TGTGCCAGCAGTAACTTACGGACAGGGGGCGAACCCCTCCACTTT. Encoded protein: CASSNLRTGGEPLHF.